A single sample is the source of the 22 T cell receptor beta chains below, sequenced in a study of blood T cell repertoires in COVID-19. Data came from immunoSEQ multiplex PCR; TCRdb stores just in-frame clones and leaves some out. The sample lists about 33,000 clones, around 88% occurring once. The specimen sequenced was peripheral blood. Every receptor here comes from a human donor in a cohort sampled during active COVID-19.

The CDR3 sequence: CASSIRLAGDTGELFF. As DNA, the CDR3 is TGTGCCAGTAGCATCCGACTAGCGGGAGACACCGGGGAGCTGTTTTTT. The V and J genes are TRBV19 and TRBJ2-2; 12 nucleotides line up with TRBD2. This CDR3 has 16 residues. V lost 6 bases and J lost 3; bases outside the gene matches: 5. Per germline, CDR1 LNHDA and CDR2 SQIVND (reference sequence).

The CDR3 coding sequence is TGTGCGAGCGGGTCTCCGAGGTTAACCGATGGCTACACCTTC. This codes for CASGSPRLTDGYTF. This sequence joins TRBV12-5 and TRBJ1-2, with D hard to call. There are 14 residues in the CDR3. Germline V CDR1 and CDR2: LGHNT, FRNRAP.

This chain links TRBV28 with TRBJ2-1, with 9 bases identical to TRBD2. J lost 1 base, V lost 6 bases, and 10 bases had no gene match. This CDR3 has 17 amino acids. Germline V CDR1 and CDR2: MDHEN, SYDVKM. The CDR3 here is CASSDLAGPWSYNEQFF. CDR3 bases: TGTGCCAGCAGCGACCTAGCGGGGCCTTGGTCCTACAATGAGCAGTTCTTC. The full variable domain, in which reference TRBV28 and TRBJ2-1 provide the parts outside the CDR3, is DVKVTQSSRYLVKRTGEKVFLECVQDMDHENMFWYRQDPGLGLRLIYFSYDVKMKEKGDIPEGYSVSREKKERFSLILESASTNQTSMYLCASSDLAGPWSYNEQFFGPGTRLTVL.

In nucleotides, the CDR3 is TGTGCCAGCACCCCTGCACAGCAGGACGGGAAGACCCAGTACTTC. The encoded protein is CASTPAQQDGKTQYF. The rearrangement uses TRBV25-1 and TRBJ2-5; maybe TRBD2 (5 bases). The length of the CDR3 is 15 residues. CDR1 MGHDK and CDR2 SYGVNS come from the germline V gene. V lost 7 bases and J lost 6, with 21 bases in between.

The chain uses TRBV24-1 and TRBJ2-5; 8 bases map to TRBD2. V trimming: 3 bases; J trimming: 5 bases; junction bases outside the gene matches: 10. Germline values: CDR1 KGHDR, CDR2 SFDVKD. There are 16 residues in the CDR3. The CDR3 region has the DNA TGTGCCACCAGTGATCGGGGGGGATGGGCCTGGGAGACCCAGTACTTC. Translated, it gives CATSDRGGWAWETQYF.

The V call is TRBV2, the J call TRBJ2-1, with D possibly matching TRBD2 (6 bases). The CDR3 loop spans 13 amino acids. V was shortened by 8 bases and J by 7 bases, with 15 bases between the two germline ends. CDR1 is SNHLY and CDR2 is FYNNEI in the germline V gene. The CDR3 region has the DNA TGTGCCAGCTTGGAGGGATTGAGAAATGAGCAGTTCTTC. Translation gives CASLEGLRNEQFF.

The J gene is TRBJ2-3, the V gene TRBV5-4; weak D call: TRBD2 (6 bases). This CDR3 has 13 amino acids. Trimming shortened V by 5 bases and J by 2 bases, and 9 bases separated the two germline ends. Germline-derived CDR1 and CDR2 are SGHNT and YYREEE (reference sequence). CDR3 bases: TGTGCCAGCAGACGGGACTCCACAGATACGCAGTATTTT. As protein: CASRRDSTDTQYF.

The chain joins TRBV7-9 to TRBJ2-3; possibly TRBD1 for D (6 bases). Germline-derived CDR1 and CDR2 are SEHNR and FQNEAQ (reference sequence). V lost 5 bases to trimming and J lost 1 base, with 13 bases between them. The CDR3 consists of 15 residues. The CDR3 loop is CASSLQGRGTDTQYF. CDR3 nucleotide sequence: TGTGCCAGCAGCCTACAGGGTCGCGGCACAGATACGCAGTATTTT.

J is TRBJ2-1 and V is TRBV19; D is ambiguous. Per the germline V gene, CDR1 is LNHDA and CDR2 is SQIVND (reference sequence). The CDR3 is 16 amino acids. V lost 5 bases to trimming and J lost 0 bases, with 14 bases between them. The CDR3 region has the DNA TGTGCCAGTAGTGCGAGAGTGAGGAGCTCCTACAATGAGCAGTTCTTC. Translation: CASSARVRSSYNEQFF.

In its sample, this clone was seen a few times. The V and J genes are TRBV29-1 and TRBJ2-3; D is undetermined. V dropped 0 bases and J dropped 4 bases, with 11 bases sitting between them. The CDR3 covers 14 residues. The germline CDR1 and CDR2 sequences are SQVTM and ANQGSEA. The CDR3 is CSVEESNRADTQYF. The CDR3 coding sequence is TGCAGCGTTGAAGAGTCCAATCGGGCAGATACGCAGTATTTT.

J is TRBJ1-1 and V is TRBV6-5, with D possibly TRBD1 on 6 matching bases. Trimming removed 0 bases at V and 1 base at J, with 12 bases between. This CDR3 is 16 amino acids long. Per germline, CDR1 MNHEY and CDR2 SVGAGI. As DNA, the CDR3 is TGTGCCAGCAGTTACTCGAGTAGGGGGGGGAACACTGAAGCTTTCTTT. It translates to CASSYSSRGGNTEAFF.

The CDR3 here is CAISESAGGRGNQPQHF. In DNA form, the CDR3 reads TGTGCCATCAGTGAGTCGGCAGGGGGCCGCGGCAATCAGCCCCAGCATTTT. The chain carries TRBV10-3 and TRBJ1-5; 8 bases line up with TRBD1. The CDR3 is 17 residues long. Trimming removed 0 bases from V and 2 bases from J; junction bases left unmatched: 6. Looked up from germline, CDR1 is ENHRY and CDR2 is SYGVKD.

The chain links TRBV7-8 to TRBJ2-5; 8 bases are a match to TRBD2. From germline, CDR1 is SGHVS and CDR2 FQNEAQ. This CDR3 is 16 amino acids long. The V gene end was trimmed by 1 base and the J gene end by 3 bases; junction bases not matched to a gene: 7. The CDR3 here is CASSLEGSGVEETQYF. Here the CDR3 DNA reads TGTGCCAGCAGCTTAGAGGGTAGCGGGGTCGAAGAGACCCAGTACTTC.

The chain is built from TRBV5-4 and TRBJ2-3; possibly TRBD2 for D (6 bases). The V gene lost 4 bases and the J gene lost 1 base, with 10 bases spanning the gap. Germline V gene lookup returns CDR1 SGHNT and CDR2 YYREEE (reference sequence). The CDR3 is 14 amino acids. CDR3 bases: TGTGCCAGCAGCGCGGGACTTCGCACAGATACGCAGTATTTT. Translating gives CASSAGLRTDTQYF.

This clone was counted once. The chain employs TRBV3-1 (or the pseudogene TRBV3-2) and TRBJ1-2, with a tentative D call TRBD1 (5 bases). The length of the CDR3 is 14 residues. V was cut by 2 bases and J by 8 bases, with 15 bases left in between. Germline CDR1 reads LGHDT; CDR2 reads YNNKEL (reference sequence). This chain's CDR3 is CASSQMGGVDGYTF. The CDR3 DNA is TGTGCCAGCAGCCAAATGGGGGGGGTGGACGGCTACACCTTC.

The chain joins TRBV5-1 to TRBJ2-7, with D possibly matching TRBD2 (6 bases). The germline CDR1 and CDR2 sequences are SGHRS and YFSETQ. CDR3 size: 13 residues. V lost 2 bases and J lost 6, with 12 bases in between. The chain's CDR3 is CASSFGGLPEQYF. CDR3 bases: TGCGCCAGCAGCTTCGGAGGGCTTCCCGAGCAGTACTTC.

The rearrangement links TRBV15 to TRBJ2-7; no definite D call. CDR3 length: 15 amino acids. V was clipped by 1 base and J by 3 bases, with 13 bases between them. Per germline, CDR1 LNHNV and CDR2 YYDKDF (reference sequence). The CDR3: CATSRGAESDYEQYF. CDR3 DNA sequence: TGTGCCACCAGCAGAGGGGCCGAGTCTGACTACGAGCAGTACTTC.

The chain is built from TRBV12-3 or TRBV12-4 and TRBJ1-2; no reliable D call. The CDR3 runs to 12 residues. Trimming removed 6 bases at V and 5 bases at J, with 10 bases between. CDR3 nucleotide sequence: TGTGCCAGCAGCTGGGGAGGGTATGGCTACACCTTC. Encoded protein: CASSWGGYGYTF.

The rearrangement links TRBV3-1 (or the pseudogene TRBV3-2) to TRBJ2-7, with 8 bases lining up with TRBD1. Germline CDR1 reads LGHDT; CDR2 reads YNNKEL (reference sequence). This CDR3 spans 14 amino acids. The V gene end was trimmed by 3 bases and the J gene end by 4 bases; junction bases not matched to a gene: 5. The CDR3 coding sequence is TGTGCCAGCAGCCATAGTACAGGGGGGTACGAGCAGTACTTC. This codes for CASSHSTGGYEQYF.

V and J are TRBV6-6 and TRBJ1-6, with a tentative D call TRBD1 (5 bases). CDR1 is MNHNY and CDR2 is SVGAGI in the germline V gene (reference sequence). The CDR3 extends over 18 amino acids. The germline V and J ends were trimmed by 5 bases and 0 bases, with 17 bases remaining between them. In DNA form, the CDR3 reads TGTGCCAGCAGTCCTCTGGTAGGGGTGGGCTCCTATAATTCACCCCTCCACTTT. Its translation: CASSPLVGVGSYNSPLHF.

The chain is built from TRBV19 and TRBJ1-5; the D gene is possibly TRBD1 (6 bases). CDR1 and CDR2 (germline): LNHDA, SQIVND (reference sequence). The CDR3 contains 17 residues. V was cut by 1 base and J by 2 bases, with 15 bases left in between. CDR3 in amino acids: CASSIGQGLSGNQPQHF. In DNA, the CDR3 is TGTGCCAGTAGTATAGGTCAGGGGTTGTCGGGCAATCAGCCCCAGCATTTT. Full variable domain (remainder filled in from reference TRBV19 and TRBJ1-5): DGGITQSPKYLFRKEGQNVTLSCEQNLNHDAMYWYRQDPGQGLRLIYYSQIVNDFQKGDIAEGYSVSREKKESFPLTVTSAQKNPTAFYLCASSIGQGLSGNQPQHFGDGTRLSIL.

This clone occurred once. This rearrangement joins TRBV19 to TRBJ1-5; 9 nucleotides match TRBD1. The CDR3 has 16 residues. Germline V gene data show CDR1 as LNHDA and CDR2 as SQIVND (reference sequence). V was clipped by 5 bases and J by 0 bases; unmatched bases: 5. This CDR3 reads CASSLDRGYSNQPQHF. In nucleotides, the CDR3 is TGTGCCAGTAGTTTGGACAGGGGCTATAGCAATCAGCCCCAGCATTTT.